This T cell receptor beta chain was sequenced in a study of blood T cell repertoires in COVID-19. Across the study: Italy, Spain and the United States were the sources of the convalescent and acute COVID-19 samples. T cells, B-cell-depleted T cells, or PBMCs provided the cDNA or gDNA that served as material.

In the study's own analysis: Amplification of reference gene primers was used by the study to estimate nucleated cell counts. Assay used: immunoSEQ multiplex PCR; TCRdb lists only in-frame clones, some missing. Clonal size and the V and J genes are those of that table, whereas D and trimming came from the DNA. The sample records around 100,000 clones, around two thirds being singletons. With 6 bases clipped from V and 3 bases from J, the junction kept 19 bases outside the gene matches. The germline gives CDR1 MDHEN, CDR2 SYDVKM. The CDR3 extends over 19 amino acids. Patients at the Seattle site were enrolled during active infection and followed longitudinally.

The chain employs TRBV28 and TRBJ2-7; 11 nucleotides line up with TRBD2. The sequence was obtained from an older man with COVID-19, enrolled during active disease. The sequencing input was peripheral blood. CDR3 residues: CASRLPRGLPTSGNYEQYF. In DNA, the CDR3 is TGTGCCAGCAGACTCCCCAGGGGGCTACCGACTAGCGGGAACTACGAGCAGTACTTC.